The 5 T cell receptor beta chains presented below share a single source sample, sequenced in a study of blood T cell repertoires in COVID-19 (TCRdb year 2020). Libraries came from the immunoSEQ multiplex PCR assay. TCRdb holds this immuneACCESS table with in-frame rearrangements only. Some clones are missing; in checked studies, unresolved V genes explain under half, and the rest has no known cause. The sample table lists about 220,000 clones, less than 90% of them with a count of one. The ten largest clones represent roughly 2.5% of the sample. The sample comprised PBMCs or T cells enriched from blood (not recorded which). The receptors shown here come from a woman in her twenties or thirties who had recovered from COVID-19.

The rearrangement links TRBV15 to TRBJ2-7; TRBD2 agrees at 12 bases. CDR1 and CDR2 (germline): LNHNV, YYDKDF (reference sequence). J was trimmed by 0 bases and V by 0 bases; bases with no gene match: 12. The CDR3 has 20 amino acids. The CDR3 sequence is CATSRDWPTGLAGNSYEQYF. Written as DNA, the CDR3 is TGTGCCACCAGCAGAGATTGGCCTACGGGACTAGCGGGCAACTCCTACGAGCAGTACTTC.

The chain has TRBV5-1 and TRBJ2-1, with 10 bases identical to TRBD1. The CDR3 is made up of 15 amino acids. Germline lookup yields CDR1 SGHRS and CDR2 YFSETQ. The trim removed 7 bases at V and 5 bases at J, leaving 9 bases unmatched. The CDR3 spells CASADRGRGDNEQFF. The CDR3 DNA reads as TGCGCCAGCGCCGACAGGGGGCGAGGGGACAATGAGCAGTTCTTC.

This chain uses TRBV27 with TRBJ2-1, with 7 bases that match TRBD1. The CDR3 sequence is 12 residues long. The V segment lost 5 bases and the J segment 8 bases; nucleotides outside the gene matches: 3. Germline assignment: CDR1 MNHEY and CDR2 SMNVEV (reference sequence). CDR3 amino acids: CASSPQGHEQFF. In DNA form, the CDR3 reads TGTGCCAGCAGTCCACAGGGGCATGAGCAGTTCTTC.

The chain employs TRBV19 and TRBJ2-3; the match to TRBD1 covers 7 bases. The J segment lost 0 bases and the V segment lost 8 bases, leaving 8 bases of the junction unmatched. Per the germline V gene, CDR1 is LNHDA and CDR2 is SQIVND (reference sequence). This CDR3 region has 15 residues. The CDR3 here is CASQDRAISTDTQYF. The CDR3 nucleotides are TGTGCCAGTCAAGACAGGGCTATTAGCACAGATACGCAGTATTTT.

This clone was detected once. The rearrangement joins TRBV19 to TRBJ2-3; 14 nucleotides agree with TRBD2. CDR1 LNHDA and CDR2 SQIVND come from the germline V gene (reference sequence). CDR3 length equals 16 residues. V was pared by 5 bases and J by 2 bases, with 3 bases of the junction left unmatched. The CDR3 loop reads CASSGLAGGTTDTQYF. Here the CDR3 DNA reads TGTGCCAGTAGTGGACTAGCGGGGGGAACCACAGATACGCAGTATTTT.